This TCR beta chain derives from a study of blood T cell repertoires in COVID-19 (dated by TCRdb to 2018 to 2020). For context, the study as a whole: Collaborator samples came from the United States, Italy and Spain and covered acute and convalescent phases of COVID-19. Nearly every sample came with metadata listing a de-identified subject ID, COVID-19 status, age in years and sex. The prospective study material was composed of cDNA or gDNA derived from T cells, B-cell-depleted T cells, or PBMCs. The repertoires were released in a freely available public database meant as a resource for research on the immune response to SARS-CoV-2. Where HLA class I and class II types were available, the types were taken from metadata supplied by the sample provider, not from assay-based typing. Samples were obtained from the ongoing ImmuneRACE study (first 160 participants) and from 1,254 subjects provided by 6 global collaborators. Subjects who had been exposed to COVID-19, were actively infected with it, or had recovered from it provided the deeply sampled blood TCRbeta repertoires that made up the dataset.

Points the paper makes about the study in general: Clinical and demographic metadata were provided uncurated, with the amount varying by source and participant.

The immunoSEQ Assay, a bias-controlled multiplex PCR, was used to amplify TCRbeta CDR3 regions from genomic DNA. On the authors' methods: The number of nucleated cells in each sample was estimated from the amplification of reference gene primers within the assay. To quantify the absolute abundance of each unique TCRbeta CDR3 rearrangement, sequence reads were collapsed and filtered. For each sample, productive Simpson clonality was calculated by taking the square root of Simpson's diversity index across productive rearrangements. Imported from immuneACCESS, the table was reduced by TCRdb to in-frame sequences with V and J called. These copies leave out some clones; in studies compared against another copy, an unresolved V gene accounts for under half, and the cause of the remainder is not known. The DNA gave D and trimming, while V, J and clone size come from that table. The sample profile shows hundreds of thousands of clones; 87% of them were found once. The ten largest clonotypes hold under 4% of the sample.

As encoded in the germline V gene, CDR1 is MDHEN while CDR2 is SYDVKM. The CDR3 numbers 13 residues from cysteine through phenylalanine. Only the CDR3 DNA is retained, 39 bases long and in frame from the first base. V loses 5 bases of germline sequence and J loses 6 bases, and the interval between the two ends is 13 bases. The collaborating institutions used their own protocols to collect whole blood in K2EDTA tubes. For TCRbeta analysis, collaborator samples were shipped as frozen whole blood, as isolated PBMCs, or as DNA extracted from either sample type. As to this clone: It has no known antigen specificity. Base qualities are not recorded, but no much larger clone differs from it by a single base.

The V gene is TRBV28 and the J gene is TRBJ1-2; 5 matching bases give a weak D call of TRBD1. The TCR originated in a man between 18 and 29 years old with active or convalescent COVID-19. Sequencing used peripheral blood. The DNA sequence is TGTGCCAGCAGTGACGATCAGGGAAATGGCTACACCTTC. Translated, this gives CASSDDQGNGYTF.